The clone carrying this T cell receptor beta chain showed up just a few times. Its antigen is not known. The sample originates from a study of spatial heterogeneity in lung cancer. General study points: Intratumoral expanded alpha and beta TCR counts were found to track tumor mutation counts.

Noted time point: sample taken at primary tumor resection. TCRdb re-called the 5' RACE reads with MiXCR, one entry per CDR3 protein. The table records under 4,000 distinct CDR3 sequences, 5.5% to 6.5% of them present only once. V shed 5 bases and J shed 0 bases, with 11 bases lying between them. In germline, CDR1 is LNHNV, CDR2 YYDKDF (reference sequence). The CDR3 totals 15 residues. The TCR originated in a female donor with early-stage non-small cell lung cancer. J is TRBJ2-1 and V is TRBV15; the D is unclear. Sequenced here: lung tumor tissue, sampled at surgery. The CDR3, as DNA: TGTGCCACCAGCCCGTGGCGGCTCTCCTACAATGAGCAGTTCTTC. Translation: CATSPWRLSYNEQFF.